A single sample is the source of the 24 T cell receptor beta chains below, sequenced in a study of T cells in Graves' hyperthyroidism and ophthalmopathy. The CDR3 regions of TCR beta were amplified from RNA transcripts. The HTBI primer set was used in a first-round RT-PCR of the TCR CDR3. Via MiXCR, TCRdb re-called the multiplex PCR reads, giving one row per CDR3 protein. The table records about 350,000 distinct CDR3 sequences, around 18% of them present only once. Sample: blood. These receptors were taken from a woman aged 40 to 55 with Graves' ophthalmopathy.

This clonotype was seen repeatedly, ten times or more. The V call is TRBV19, the J call TRBJ2-1, with TRBD2 matching 7 bases. CDR1 LNHDA and CDR2 SQIVND come from the germline V gene (reference sequence). This CDR3 is built from 14 residues. Losses at the gene ends were 9 bases for V and 6 bases for J; bases not matched to a gene: 11. CDR3: CASTRGVGINEQFF. CDR3 DNA sequence: TGTGCCAGCACTCGGGGGGTAGGCATCAATGAGCAGTTCTTC. Variable domain in full (rest from reference TRBV19 and TRBJ2-1): DGGITQSPKYLFRKEGQNVTLSCEQNLNHDAMYWYRQDPGQGLRLIYYSQIVNDFQKGDIAEGYSVSREKKESFPLTVTSAQKNPTAFYLCASTRGVGINEQFFGPGTRLTVL.

This clonotype showed up many times. One end of the junction varies from germline; a read error may be responsible. This sequence joins TRBV9 and TRBJ1-5, with D perhaps matching TRBD1 (5 bases). The germline CDR1 and CDR2 sequences are SGDLS and YYNGEE. The CDR3 is 14 amino acids. The CDR3 loop is CASSLDSRMQPQHF. The CDR3 nucleotides are TGTGCCAGCAGTTTAGACAGTCGGATGCAGCCCCAACATTTT.

This clonotype was counted many times. This sequence joins TRBV6-1 and TRBJ2-5; TRBD1 matches 7 bases. The germline CDR1 and CDR2 sequences are MNHNS and SASEGT. The CDR3 is 14 amino acids. J was trimmed by 5 bases and V by 5 bases; bases with no gene match: 8. CDR3: CASSPVPGQETQYF. DNA of the CDR3: TGTGCCAGCAGTCCCGTTCCGGGACAGGAGACCCAGTACTTC.

This clonotype was counted many times. The junction departs from germline at one end; a sequencing error may be responsible. The V and J genes are TRBV20-1 and TRBJ1-1, with TRBD1 as a possible D gene (6 bases). The CDR3 is 12 amino acids. In germline, CDR1 is DFQATT, CDR2 SNEGSKA (reference sequence). The CDR3 loop is CSAYTGNSEAFF. For the CDR3, the DNA is TGCAGTGCTTATACAGGGAACTCTGAAGCTTTCTTT.

This clonotype appeared many times. The rearrangement links TRBV28 to TRBJ2-6; D perhaps matches TRBD2 (5 bases). Trimming cost V 10 bases and J 0 bases, with 10 bases left between them. CDR3 length: 14 amino acids. Germline CDR1 MDHEN, CDR2 SYDVKM. DNA of the CDR3: TGTGCCACGAGGGAGCACTCTGGGGCCAACGTCCTGACTTTC. It specifies CATREHSGANVLTF.

At least ten counts were recorded for this clonotype. This chain uses TRBV15 with TRBJ1-4; maybe TRBD1 (6 bases). CDR1 and CDR2 (germline): LNHNV, YYDKDF (reference sequence). Trimming stripped 3 bases from V and 3 bases from J, with 8 bases between. The CDR3 covers 14 residues. This CDR3 reads CATSRRGANEKLFF. The DNA for the CDR3 is TGTGCCACCAGCAGGAGGGGGGCTAATGAAAAACTGTTTTTT.

The J gene is TRBJ2-2, the V gene TRBV29-1; perhaps TRBD2 as D (5 bases). Per the germline V gene, CDR1 is SQVTM and CDR2 is ANQGSEA. This CDR3 spans 17 amino acids. The germline V and J ends were trimmed by 4 bases and 6 bases, with 24 bases remaining between them. CDR3: CSVAGEGVTMVAGELFF. Written as DNA, the CDR3 is TGCAGCGTTGCCGGGGAAGGAGTGACGATGGTCGCCGGGGAGCTGTTTTTT.

This clonotype showed up many times. V gene TRBV28 combines with J gene TRBJ2-1; a possible D gene is TRBD2 (6 bases). Germline V gene lookup returns CDR1 MDHEN and CDR2 SYDVKM. This CDR3 has 15 residues. V was trimmed by 2 bases and J by 8 bases, leaving 16 bases between them. CDR3 nucleotide sequence: TGTGCCAGCAGTTTAGAGACTAGGAGGAGGCATGAGCAGTTCTTC. Amino acids: CASSLETRRRHEQFF.

This clonotype was found many times. This chain connects TRBV12-3 or TRBV12-4 to TRBJ1-1; 9 nucleotides match TRBD1. V was pared by 5 bases and J by 2 bases, with 6 bases of the junction left unmatched. This CDR3 is built from 15 residues. The CDR3 sequence: CASSLRQGGNTEAFF. The CDR3 bases are TGTGCCAGCAGTCTTAGACAGGGGGGTAACACTGAAGCTTTCTTT.

This clonotype was picked up many times. A read error may explain this, as a much larger clone is one base away. V usage is TRBV12-3 or TRBV12-4 and J usage is TRBJ2-5; TRBD2 matches 7 bases. This CDR3 spans 15 amino acids. CDR3 nucleotide sequence: TGTGCCAGCAGTTTAGGAGGGAGGGCCGTCGAGACCCAGTGCTTC. As protein: CASSLGGRAVETQCF.

The chain carries TRBV28 and TRBJ2-4, with D tentatively TRBD1 (6 bases). Germline CDR1 reads MDHEN; CDR2 reads SYDVKM. Trimming stripped 1 base from V and 1 base from J, with 11 bases between. This CDR3 has 16 residues. CDR3: CASSLFGGGAKNIQYF. CDR3 nucleotides: TGTGCCAGCAGTTTATTTGGGGGCGGGGCCAAAAACATTCAGTACTTC.

Ten or more counts support this clonotype. The CDR3 sequence: CASGQGRMNTEAFF. The CDR3 nucleotides read TGTGCCAGCGGGCAGGGTCGGATGAACACTGAAGCTTTCTTT. The chain is built from TRBV2 and TRBJ1-1; a possible D gene is TRBD1 (5 bases). The CDR3 loop spans 14 amino acids. Trimming removed 8 bases at V and 0 bases at J, with 13 bases between. Germline V gene data show CDR1 as SNHLY and CDR2 as FYNNEI.

V and J are TRBV6-1 and TRBJ1-5; the D is unclear. The CDR3 covers 15 residues. The V gene lost 7 bases and the J gene lost 2 bases, with 15 bases spanning the gap. CDR1 is MNHNS and CDR2 is SASEGT in the germline V gene. CDR3 DNA sequence: TGTGCCAGCAAGATGGAAAGGGCGGGCAATCAGCCCCAGCATTTT. Protein: CASKMERAGNQPQHF.

This clonotype was picked up many times. At one end the junction does not follow the germline gene, possibly because of a read error. V gene TRBV6-5 combines with J gene TRBJ1-6; 9 bases fit TRBD1. Per the germline V gene, CDR1 is MNHEY and CDR2 is SVGAGI. The length of the CDR3 is 17 residues. The CDR3: CASSHSVTGGHNSPLHF. CDR3 nucleotide sequence: TGTGCCAGCAGTCACTCGGTTACAGGGGGCCATAATTCACCCCTCCACTTT.

A note on this clonotype: It is likely a read error, because the conserved phenylalanine at the end of the CDR3 is missing. This chain connects TRBV4-1 to TRBJ1-1, with a tentative D call TRBD1 (5 bases). Per the germline V gene, CDR1 is MGHRA and CDR2 is YSYEKL. V was trimmed by 2 bases and J by 4 bases, leaving 14 bases between them. The CDR3 is made up of 15 amino acids. The DNA for the CDR3 is TGCGCCAGCAGCCAAAACGGGGCGGGTGGCACTGAAGCTTTCTTG. Residues: CASSQNGAGGTEAFL.

The V gene is TRBV6-4, the J gene TRBJ1-1; TRBD1 matches at 9 bases. The junction had 10 bases not matched to a gene; V was cut back by 4 bases and J by 1 base. CDR3 length equals 17 residues. Germline V lookup: CDR1 MRHNA, CDR2 SNTAGT. CDR3 coding DNA: TGTGCCAGCAGTGCTCCCTCTTACAGGGGGCCGAACACTGAAGCTTTCTTT. Translation: CASSAPSYRGPNTEAFF.

The chain carries TRBV6-2 or TRBV6-3 and TRBJ2-5; the match to TRBD1 covers 8 bases. J lost 4 bases, V lost 5 bases, and 9 bases had no gene match. The CDR3 runs 15 residues. CDR1 is MNHEY, CDR2 SVGEGT, per germline. The CDR3 region has the DNA TGTGCCAGCAGTCGCAGGGGGCGCGAGCGAGAGACCCAGTACTTC. This gives the protein CASSRRGRERETQYF.

The table lists this clonotype with a few counts. This chain connects TRBV30 to TRBJ2-5; D is undetermined. The V end was cut by 2 bases, the J end by 2 bases, with 9 bases between. CDR3 length: 13 amino acids. CDR1 GTSNPN and CDR2 SVGIG come from the germline V gene (reference sequence). CDR3 coding DNA: TGTGCCTGGAGTCCCACTCGACAAGAGACCCAGTACTTC. Its translation is CAWSPTRQETQYF.

The rearrangement links TRBV5-1 to TRBJ1-5; the D gene is possibly TRBD1 (6 bases). The CDR3 is 15 residues long. Germline-derived CDR1 and CDR2 are SGHRS and YFSETQ. Deletions cut 0 bases from V and 5 bases from J, with 12 bases between. As DNA, the CDR3 is TGCGCCAGCAGCTTGGATGGGACACCAGATCAGCCCCAGCATTTT. This translates into CASSLDGTPDQPQHF.

This clonotype appeared many times. The chain couples TRBV10-2 to TRBJ1-1; possible D gene TRBD1, 5 bases. The CDR3 contains 14 residues. V lost 7 bases to trimming and J lost 4 bases, with 16 bases between them. The germline V gene has CDR1 WSHSY and CDR2 SAAADI. Here the CDR3 reads CASTRGGDGTEAFF. As DNA, the CDR3 is TGCGCCAGCACCCGCGGAGGGGATGGCACTGAAGCTTTCTTT.

This clonotype occurred many times. The rearrangement joins TRBV20-1 to TRBJ1-2; weak D call: TRBD1 (5 bases). This CDR3 comprises 14 residues. Trimming took 5 bases from V and 4 from J, leaving 17 bases between them. The germline V gene encodes CDR1 DFQATT and CDR2 SNEGSKA (reference sequence). CDR3 nucleotide sequence: TGCAGTGCTCTTGGGGCGCTAAAATTCTATGGCTACACCTTC. This encodes CSALGALKFYGYTF.

This clonotype was seen repeatedly, ten times or more. The V and J genes are TRBV28 and TRBJ2-5, with 7 bases fitting TRBD1. CDR3 length equals 16 residues. CDR1 is MDHEN and CDR2 is SYDVKM in the germline V gene. V shed 6 bases and J 1 base; nucleotides not matched to a gene: 11. The CDR3 DNA reads TGTGCCAGCAGCTCGCTAGGGGACAGATCCCAAGAGACCCAGTACTTC. It is translated as CASSSLGDRSQETQYF.

This clonotype was detected ten times or more. The chain has TRBV6-1 and TRBJ2-2, with a possible D match to TRBD2 (5 bases). CDR3 length: 14 amino acids. V lost 6 bases and J 2 bases, leaving 10 bases between the germline ends. Germline V gene data show CDR1 as MNHNS and CDR2 as SASEGT. This CDR3 is CASRRALNTGELFF. In nucleotides, the CDR3 is TGTGCCAGCAGGCGGGCTTTAAACACCGGGGAGCTGTTTTTT.

This chain uses TRBV19 with TRBJ2-7; tentatively, D is TRBD2 (6 bases). This CDR3 is built from 16 residues. Germline-derived CDR1 and CDR2 are LNHDA and SQIVND (reference sequence). V lost 2 bases to trimming and J lost 6 bases, with 20 bases between them. CDR3 sequence (DNA): TGTGCCAGTAGTATAACGCCCCGAGGCGGAGGGCCCGAGCAGTACTTC. Translation gives CASSITPRGGGPEQYF.